This entry is about one T cell receptor (beta chain). Its antigen remains undetermined. One base away there is no much larger clone; base qualities are not given. The receptor library was made with the immunoSEQ multiplex PCR assay. The multiplex PCR relied on a mix of 60 forward primers for TCR Vbeta segments and 13 reverse primers for TCR Jbeta segments. Amplification of the CDR3 region of rearranged TCR beta genes was performed with a multiplex PCR assay on genomic DNA. Amplified TCR beta libraries were sequenced as 87-base-pair reads on the Illumina HiSeq System. Concerning the study's data processing: Across the 600 to 700 repertoires, a later analysis counted 60 million to 90 million unique TCR beta chains, around 11 million of which were shared by at least two donors. To remove PCR and sequencing errors, raw reads were error-corrected and collapsed into unique sequences using a nearest-neighbor algorithm that merged closely related sequences. CDR3 sequences were aligned to IMGT reference sequences to assign V, D and J gene segments. For a sequence to be retained, at least a six-nucleotide match to both a V gene segment and a J gene segment was required. Rearrangements were classified as productive when the CDR3 lacked stop codons and remained in frame with V and J, and all other rearrangements were classified as non-productive. CDR3 was defined by IMGT convention, running from the second conserved V-encoded cysteine to the conserved J-encoded phenylalanine. Sequences without an unambiguous match to a single V gene segment were excluded from the earlier analysis of several hundred of the donors. In an earlier analysis of 587 of the donors, a V segment was called functional when productive rearrangements were above 56.7%, and segregating when the standard deviation between donors exceeded 5%. A statistical classification framework was developed to diagnose cytomegalovirus status using the catalog of TCR beta chain sequences. In a later analysis, V and J genes were assigned by comparing TCR nucleotide sequences against IMGT/GENE-DB human TR gene sequences. A later analysis assigned CDR3 sequences and most-parsimonious VDJ recombination scenarios with the TCRdist pipeline. A later analysis defined each TCR beta chain by its CDR3 amino acid sequence plus V-gene family, and excluded reads lacking a unique V-gene family. A later analysis removed several hundred highly shared, low-generation-probability nucleotide sequences to deal with suspected cross-contamination and a sequencing artifact. In a later analysis, a clonal expansion index was calculated for each public chain from normalized within-repertoire ranks of inferred template counts. A later analysis computed generation probabilities with a VDJ recombination model fitted to out-of-frame rearrangements, and checked the results against IGoR. In a later analysis, hypergeometric tests were used to score TCR-TCR, TCR-HLA and TCR-CMV co-occurrence, with a repertoire-size bias correction applied to TCR pairs. False discovery rates were estimated in a later analysis by permuting HLA or CMV assignments 20 times. A later analysis grouped co-occurring TCRs with DBSCAN, adding TCRdist sequence similarity when clustering within HLA-allele-positive subsets. For co-occurrence clustering, repertoires with fewer than 30,000 or more than 120,000 public chains were excluded, along with 5 or 6 repertoires with anomalous nucleotide sharing. As stored in TCRdb, this immuneACCESS dataset retains in-frame rearrangements with V and J assigned. A fraction of the clones does not appear; measured against another copy, unresolved V genes explain less than half of the discrepancy, and the remainder lacks a known reason. V, J and clone size derive from that table, while D and trimming were established from the DNA sequence. The sample records roughly 120,000 clones, 74% of which are singletons. 6.6% of the sample is in the top ten clones.

The sample is drawn from a study of cytomegalovirus exposure and HLA in healthy donors (dated by TCRdb to the late 2010s). With regard to the full study: According to an earlier analysis of around 600 of the donors, 150 million to 200 million T cells yielded some 120 million unique TCR beta sequences and approximately 280 Gb of sequence data. To decide whether each TCR beta V gene segment behaved as functional or pseudogenic, an earlier analysis of fewer than 750 of the donors relied on high-throughput TCR beta sequencing. Typing coverage varied by locus: roughly 620-640 donors for A, B, C, DRB1 and DQB1; around 560 for DQA1; over 600 for DPA1; approximately 470 for DPB1. On average, over 200,000 unique TCR beta nucleotide sequences were sequenced per donor among several hundred genotyped donors of the cohort, with roughly 19% of those sequences being non-productive. A later genetic analysis used genome-wide SNP genotypes for about 60% of the roughly 700 donors, treating that subset as a discovery cohort. Rather than using new phenotypic data, the later analysis identified candidate immune exposures from TCR beta sequences and from how often those sequences occurred across donors. The study profiled the T cell repertoires of under 850 subjects by immunosequencing and related them to cytomegalovirus serostatus. In a later analysis, previously published TCR beta repertoires from about 640 donors were re-analyzed and high-resolution HLA genotyping was added so that TCR occurrence patterns could be studied. Roughly 5 DR-DQ haplotypes were handled as single units for association and clustering, since linkage in the cohort was strong. About 330 gigabases of sequencing data and 91 million or so unique TCR sequences made up an early release that covered approximately 650 HLA-typed donors. To predict cytomegalovirus infection status, the study combined high-throughput TCR immunosequencing, statistical association of individual TCRs with disease status, and machine learning. A separate validation cohort of 100 to 150 different subjects was used in addition to the roughly 620-subject first cohort. The study aimed to test whether signatures of past pathogen exposure could be identified by cataloging public T cell receptors. Donor age, sex, ethnicity and CMV serostatus were compiled alongside the repertoire data. HLA typing covered class I and class II loci at four-digit resolution. All discovery cohort repertoires had been generated using a single sequencing platform. Of the 398 genotyped donors, 65% to 90% fell in the genetic ancestry cluster associated with self-reported Caucasian donors. General findings and caveats noted by the study authors: According to a later analysis, TCR association rates differed among HLA loci, with DRB1 alleles showing the most associated TCRs and HLA-C alleles showing the fewest. Most CMV-associated TCR beta chains appeared to be HLA-restricted in a later analysis, and the HLA associations seemed to be driven largely by CMV exposure. The study listed 170 or so TCR beta chains as associated with cytomegalovirus. Sequencing depth was assumed to be roughly uniform across donors in the presence/absence analyses, though that assumption may not hold. A cluster of highly shared sequence variants was judged likely to be a technical artifact of the sequencing pipeline. Cytomegalovirus status was reported to be diagnosed by the classifier with high specificity and sensitivity in both the original and validation cohorts. According to a later analysis, parvovirus B19, influenza, CMV and Epstein-Barr virus appeared linked to several top co-occurrence clusters. Because counts were too low, more than 15 rarely observed V segments, including chromosome 9 orphons, were excluded from the earlier analysis of 587 of the donors. In a later analysis, HLA-associated TCR beta chains showed more clonal expansion and lower generation probabilities than non-associated chains that were equally common. A further reported finding was that TCR beta sequences accurately predicted the HLA-A and HLA-B alleles for most subjects in the first cohort. An association between a missense DCLRE1C variant and V-gene and J-gene trimming of TCR beta chains was found in a later genetic analysis and replicated in an independent cohort. Correlated functional status among segregating V segments might reflect linkage disequilibrium, but an unknown experimental factor could not be ruled out. The only immune exposure information available for the cohort was CMV serostatus. Compared with the 666-donor mean, donors in an Asian-associated ancestry cluster had fewer N-insertions in productive TCRs, according to a later genetic analysis. When HLA alleles, especially DR and DQ, strongly co-occurred, TCR associations were difficult to assign to individual alleles. According to the authors, the approach could potentially be generalized to other disease states and immunological phenotypes. Because HLA typing was missing for some donors at each locus, association tests included only the typed subset. Only TCR beta chains were sequenced in this cohort, and the absence of alpha or paired-chain data limited detectable features. While some public TCRs were present in many individuals, most TCR sequences turned up only very rarely across donors. In a later analysis, 16,951 TCR beta sequences were associated with specific HLA alleles at a false discovery rate of 0.05. In vitro tests confirmed that three of the cytomegalovirus-associated TCR beta chains recognize cytomegalovirus antigens. Broadly in line with IMGT annotations, most TCR beta V segments showed up in productive rearrangements about 87% or about 30% of the time in an earlier analysis of 587 of the donors.

The cohort consisted of 650 to 850 healthy bone marrow donors. All cohort members were sampled while nominally healthy, although unrecorded immune exposures were likely present. The donor tested CMV seropositive, placing the donor among the roughly 300 seropositive members of the cohort. Each donor provided a peripheral blood sample, and peripheral blood mononuclear cells were used for TCR beta sequencing. Genomic DNA extraction from the blood cell samples was performed with the Qiagen DNeasy Blood Extraction Kit. The sequence derives from a middle-aged man in good health and CMV-seropositive. The sequenced sample was PBMCs.

The DNA sequence is TGTGCCAGCAGCCCAGGACAGTTTAGGCCGCCCCAGCATTTT. It translates to CASSPGQFRPPQHF. The chain is assembled from TRBV28 and TRBJ1-5; the best D guess is TRBD1, with 6 bases matching. V and J are truncated by 6 bases and 9 bases respectively, leaving an intervening sequence of 18 bases. The germline V gene gives CDR1 as MDHEN and CDR2 as SYDVKM. Counted from cysteine to phenylalanine, this CDR3 has 14 amino acids. Of all the DNA, just the CDR3 is kept, 42 bases in frame from base 1.